The 14 T cell receptor beta chains reported below all come from one sample, sequenced in a study of cytomegalovirus exposure and HLA in healthy donors. The PCR had 60 Vbeta and 13 Jbeta primers. Assay used: immunoSEQ multiplex PCR; TCRdb lists only in-frame clones, some missing. The table shows approximately 80,000 clones, with approximately 69% occurring only once. The sample comprised PBMCs. The origin of the receptors is a man aged 30 to 45 in good health and CMV-seropositive.

The chain recombines TRBV7-9 with TRBJ1-2; 10 bases are a match to TRBD1. The germline V gene encodes CDR1 SEHNR and CDR2 FQNEAQ (reference sequence). The V and J ends lost 1 base and 8 bases, in that order; junction bases with no gene match: 10. This CDR3 is built from 16 residues. In DNA, the CDR3 is TGTGCCAGCAGCTTAGATGGGACAGGGGCGTTGGGCGGCTACACCTTC. Its protein is CASSLDGTGALGGYTF.

The chain is built from TRBV5-6 and TRBJ2-7, with 9 bases that match TRBD2. Germline V gene lookup returns CDR1 SGHDT and CDR2 YYEEEE. V lost 3 bases, J lost 0 bases, and 4 bases stayed unmatched. There are 15 residues in the CDR3. CDR3: CASSSLAGLSYEQYF. In DNA form, the CDR3 reads TGTGCCAGCAGCTCCCTAGCGGGACTCTCCTACGAGCAGTACTTC.

This sequence joins TRBV7-9 and TRBJ2-7; 10 bases line up with TRBD1. Germline trimming cut 1 base from V and 2 bases from J; bases unmatched to any gene: 5. Germline CDR1 SEHNR, CDR2 FQNEAQ (reference sequence). This CDR3 comprises 16 residues. CDR3 residues: CASSLGRDRGTYEQYF. The CDR3 DNA follows: TGTGCCAGCAGCTTAGGAAGGGACAGGGGTACCTACGAGCAGTACTTC. The full variable domain, with the rest looked up from reference TRBV7-9 and TRBJ2-7, is DTGVSQNPRHKITKRGQNVTFRCDPISEHNRLYWYRQTLGQGPEFLTYFQNEAQLEKSRLLSDRFSAERPKGSFSTLEIQRTEQGDSAMYLCASSLGRDRGTYEQYFGPGTRLTVT.

V and J are TRBV29-1 and TRBJ2-1, with 9 bases matching TRBD2. Germline-derived CDR1 and CDR2 are SQVTM and ANQGSEA. With V trimmed by 6 bases and J by 2 bases, 8 bases remained unmatched. The CDR3 has 15 residues. The CDR3 region has the DNA TGCAGCGTGGGGGCCAGCGGGAGGCCCTACAATGAGCAGTTCTTC. Translated: CSVGASGRPYNEQFF.

The CDR3 is CASSQARDRVYGYTF. The DNA of the CDR3 is TGCGCCAGCAGCCAAGCCCGGGACAGAGTCTATGGCTACACCTTC. The chain uses TRBV4-3 and TRBJ1-2; 7 bases line up with TRBD1. Trimming cost V 1 base and J 4 bases; bases outside gene matches: 6. CDR1 is LGHNA, CDR2 YSLEER, per germline. The CDR3 length is 15 residues.

The V call is TRBV29-1, the J call TRBJ1-1; D remains unclear. Germline CDR1 SQVTM, CDR2 ANQGSEA. V lost 7 bases to trimming and J lost 1 base, with 13 bases between them. The CDR3 sequence is 13 residues long. CDR3 amino acids: CSAHESGNTEAFF. CDR3 in DNA: TGCAGCGCTCACGAATCCGGGAACACTGAAGCTTTCTTT.

The chain combines TRBV29-1 with TRBJ2-7; D is ambiguous. Deletions cut 4 bases from V and 3 bases from J, with 4 bases between. Germline V gene data show CDR1 as SQVTM and CDR2 as ANQGSEA. This CDR3 contains 10 residues. The CDR3 nucleotides read TGCAGCGTTGTTATCTACGAGCAGTACTTC. Amino acids: CSVVIYEQYF.

This clone has just a few counts. This chain uses TRBV28 with TRBJ2-7; tentative D call: TRBD1 (5 bases). This CDR3 contains 17 residues. The germline V gene has CDR1 MDHEN and CDR2 SYDVKM. Trimming took off 2 bases at V and 3 bases at J, with 20 bases between the two ends. CDR3 nucleotides: TGTGCCAGCAGTTTAGGGGCCGGAGTGGCGGCAGTCTACGAGCAGTACTTC. Translating gives CASSLGAGVAAVYEQYF.

This clone appeared a few times. The chain recombines TRBV4-1 with TRBJ1-6, with 9 bases matching TRBD1. V gave up 5 bases and J gave up 10 bases; unmatched junction bases: 15. Germline V gene sequence: CDR1 MGHRA, CDR2 YSYEKL. The length of the CDR3 is 17 residues. The DNA of the CDR3 is TGCGCCAGCAGCTTCCGACAGGGGGAAAGTTTTGGATCACCCCTCCACTTT. Protein: CASSFRQGESFGSPLHF.

The J gene is TRBJ2-1, the V gene TRBV6-4, with 8 bases identical to TRBD1. The CDR3 extends over 14 amino acids. CDR1 is MRHNA, CDR2 SNTAGT, per germline. V trimming: 10 bases; J trimming: 6 bases; junction bases outside the gene matches: 11. The CDR3 bases are TGTGCCACCTCCTCGGACAGGGCTAGCAATGAGCAGTTCTTC. It is translated as CATSSDRASNEQFF.

The chain has TRBV15 and TRBJ2-3; D not certain. CDR3 size: 16 residues. V was clipped by 0 bases and J by 2 bases, with 12 bases between them. The germline CDR1 and CDR2 sequences are LNHNV and YYDKDF (reference sequence). In DNA, the CDR3 is TGTGCCACCAGCAGAGATCGCGCGGCTCACACAGATACGCAGTATTTT. Its translation: CATSRDRAAHTDTQYF.

The chain carries TRBV4-3 and TRBJ2-3; 7 nucleotides line up with TRBD2. Germline V lookup: CDR1 LGHNA, CDR2 YSLEER. V gave up 0 bases and J gave up 4 bases; unmatched junction bases: 7. This CDR3 comprises 16 residues. CDR3 sequence: CASSQDPGGYSDTQYF. CDR3 DNA sequence: TGCGCCAGCAGCCAAGACCCGGGAGGTTATTCAGATACGCAGTATTTT.

The chain links TRBV29-1 to TRBJ1-2, with D possibly matching TRBD1 (6 bases). The V gene lost 4 bases and the J gene lost 1 base, with 13 bases spanning the gap. This CDR3 is 14 amino acids long. Germline CDR1 reads SQVTM; CDR2 reads ANQGSEA. The CDR3 is CSVAQGTLNYGYTF. CDR3 DNA: TGCAGCGTTGCCCAGGGGACACTTAACTATGGCTACACCTTC.

The chain couples TRBV7-2 to TRBJ1-1; D is unresolved. CDR1 and CDR2 (germline): SGHTA, FQGNSA. V was pared by 5 bases and J by 7 bases, with 8 bases between. CDR3 length equals 11 residues. CDR3 sequence: CASSKLSEAFF. The CDR3 DNA is TGTGCCAGCAGCAAGCTAAGTGAAGCTTTCTTT.